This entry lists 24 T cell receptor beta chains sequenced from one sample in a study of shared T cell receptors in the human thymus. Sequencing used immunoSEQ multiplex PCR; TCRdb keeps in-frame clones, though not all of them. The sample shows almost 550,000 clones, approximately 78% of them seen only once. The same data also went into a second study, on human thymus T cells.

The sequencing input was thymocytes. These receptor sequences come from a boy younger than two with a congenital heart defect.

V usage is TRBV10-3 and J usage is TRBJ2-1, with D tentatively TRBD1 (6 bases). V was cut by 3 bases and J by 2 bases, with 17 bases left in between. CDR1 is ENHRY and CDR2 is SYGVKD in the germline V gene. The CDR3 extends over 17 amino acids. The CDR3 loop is CAISDGITGLTYNEQFF. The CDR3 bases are TGTGCCATCAGTGATGGGATAACAGGGCTCACCTACAATGAGCAGTTCTTC.

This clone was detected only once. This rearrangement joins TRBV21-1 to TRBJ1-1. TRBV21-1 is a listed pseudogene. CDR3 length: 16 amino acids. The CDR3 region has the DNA TGTGCCAGCAGCAAAAGGGGGGGGGTCGGGAGCCCTGAAGCTTTCTTT. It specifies CASSKRGGVGSPEAFF.

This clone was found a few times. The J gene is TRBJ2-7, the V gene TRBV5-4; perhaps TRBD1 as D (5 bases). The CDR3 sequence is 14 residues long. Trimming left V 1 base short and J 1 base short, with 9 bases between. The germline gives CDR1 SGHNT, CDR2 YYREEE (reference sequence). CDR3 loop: CASSLNDRSYEQYF. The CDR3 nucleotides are TGTGCCAGCAGCTTGAACGACAGATCCTACGAGCAGTACTTC.

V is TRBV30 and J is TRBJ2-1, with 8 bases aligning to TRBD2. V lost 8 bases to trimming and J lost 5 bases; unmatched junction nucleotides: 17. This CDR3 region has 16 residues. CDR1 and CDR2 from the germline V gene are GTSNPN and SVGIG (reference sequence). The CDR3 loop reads CATITPRLAGNNEQFF. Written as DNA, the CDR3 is TGTGCCACAATAACCCCCCGGCTAGCGGGTAACAATGAGCAGTTCTTC.

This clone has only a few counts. The CDR3 DNA reads as TGCGCCAGCAGCCAAGGGGGAAGGGGCACCACTAGCGGGGCGAGGACCGGGGAGCTGTTTTTT. This gives the protein CASSQGGRGTTSGARTGELFF. The chain combines TRBV4-3 with TRBJ2-2, with 10 positions matching TRBD2. CDR1 is LGHNA, CDR2 YSLEER, per germline. The length of the CDR3 is 21 residues. V lost 1 base to trimming and J lost 5 bases; unmatched junction nucleotides: 19.

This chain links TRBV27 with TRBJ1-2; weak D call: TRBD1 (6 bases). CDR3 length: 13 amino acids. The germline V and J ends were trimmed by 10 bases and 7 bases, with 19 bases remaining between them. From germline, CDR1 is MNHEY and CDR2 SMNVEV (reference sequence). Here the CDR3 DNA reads TGTGCCATTAAGGGGGGGGGTGCAGGTGGCTACACCTTC. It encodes CAIKGGGAGGYTF.

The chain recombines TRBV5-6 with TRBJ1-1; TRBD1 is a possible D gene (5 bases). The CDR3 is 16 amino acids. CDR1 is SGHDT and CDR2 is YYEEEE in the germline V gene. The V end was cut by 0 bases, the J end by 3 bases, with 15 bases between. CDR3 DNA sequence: TGTGCCAGCAGCTTGGGTTCTTCAGGGATGGACACTGAAGCTTTCTTT. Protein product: CASSLGSSGMDTEAFF.

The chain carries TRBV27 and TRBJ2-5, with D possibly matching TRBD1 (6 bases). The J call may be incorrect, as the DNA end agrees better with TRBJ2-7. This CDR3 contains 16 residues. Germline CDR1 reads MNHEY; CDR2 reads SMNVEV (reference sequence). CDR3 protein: CASIDLDRPNGNEQYF. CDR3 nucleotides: TGTGCCAGCATTGACCTTGACAGGCCTAACGGTAACGAGCAGTACTTC.

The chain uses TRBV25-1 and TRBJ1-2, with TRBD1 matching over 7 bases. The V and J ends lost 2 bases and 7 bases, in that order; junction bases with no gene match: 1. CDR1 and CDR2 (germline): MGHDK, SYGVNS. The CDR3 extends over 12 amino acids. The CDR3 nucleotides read TGTGCCAGCAGTGAAGCAGGGGGTGGCTACACCTTC. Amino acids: CASSEAGGGYTF.

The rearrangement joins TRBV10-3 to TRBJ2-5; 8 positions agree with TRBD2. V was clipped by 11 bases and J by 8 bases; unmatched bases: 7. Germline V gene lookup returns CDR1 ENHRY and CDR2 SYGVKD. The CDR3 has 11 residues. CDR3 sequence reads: CAVGLAQTQYF. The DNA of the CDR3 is TGTGCCGTCGGACTAGCCCAAACCCAGTACTTC.

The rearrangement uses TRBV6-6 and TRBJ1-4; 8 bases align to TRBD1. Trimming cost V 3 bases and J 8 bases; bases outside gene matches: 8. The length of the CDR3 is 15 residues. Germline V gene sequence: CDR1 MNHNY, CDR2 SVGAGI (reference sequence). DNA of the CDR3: TGTGCCAGCAGTTATTTGGACAGGGATGCGGAAAAACTGTTTTTT. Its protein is CASSYLDRDAEKLFF.

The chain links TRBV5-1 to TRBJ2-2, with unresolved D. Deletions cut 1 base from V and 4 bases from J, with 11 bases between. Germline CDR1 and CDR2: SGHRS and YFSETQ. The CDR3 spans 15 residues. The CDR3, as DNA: TGCGCCAGCAGCTTGTCAGGTCAGACCACCGGGGAGCTGTTTTTT. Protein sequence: CASSLSGQTTGELFF.

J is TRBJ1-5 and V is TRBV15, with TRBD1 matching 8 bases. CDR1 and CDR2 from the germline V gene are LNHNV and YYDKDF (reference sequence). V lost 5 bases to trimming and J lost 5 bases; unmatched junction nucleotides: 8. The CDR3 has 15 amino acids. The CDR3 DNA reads TGTGCCACCAGCCTGGGACAGGTCAGGGATCAGCCCCAGCATTTT. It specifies CATSLGQVRDQPQHF.

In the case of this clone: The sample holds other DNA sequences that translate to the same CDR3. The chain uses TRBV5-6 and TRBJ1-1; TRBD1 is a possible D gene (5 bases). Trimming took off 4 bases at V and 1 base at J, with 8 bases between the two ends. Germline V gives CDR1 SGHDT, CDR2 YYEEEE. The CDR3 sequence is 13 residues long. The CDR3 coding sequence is TGTGCCAGCAGCCTCGGGGGGAACACTGAAGCTTTCTTT. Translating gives CASSLGGNTEAFF.

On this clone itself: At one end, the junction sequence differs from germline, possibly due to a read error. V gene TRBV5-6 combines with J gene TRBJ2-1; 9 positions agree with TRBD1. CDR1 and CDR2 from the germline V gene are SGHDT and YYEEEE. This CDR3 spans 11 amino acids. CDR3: CASSFRDRVLF. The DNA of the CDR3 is TGTGCCAGCAGCTTTCGGGACAGGGTACTCTTC.

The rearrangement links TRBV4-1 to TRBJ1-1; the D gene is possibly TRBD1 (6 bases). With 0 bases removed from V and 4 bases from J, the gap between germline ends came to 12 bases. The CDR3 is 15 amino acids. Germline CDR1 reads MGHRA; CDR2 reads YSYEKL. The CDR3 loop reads CASSQESRGTTEAFF. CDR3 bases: TGCGCCAGCAGCCAAGAATCGAGGGGGACCACTGAAGCTTTCTTT.

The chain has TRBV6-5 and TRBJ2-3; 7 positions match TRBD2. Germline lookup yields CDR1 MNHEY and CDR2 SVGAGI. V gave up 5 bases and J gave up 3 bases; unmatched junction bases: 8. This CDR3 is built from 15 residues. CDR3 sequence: CASSRAGEGTDTQYF. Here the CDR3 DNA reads TGTGCCAGCAGTCGCGCCGGGGAGGGTACAGATACGCAGTATTTT.

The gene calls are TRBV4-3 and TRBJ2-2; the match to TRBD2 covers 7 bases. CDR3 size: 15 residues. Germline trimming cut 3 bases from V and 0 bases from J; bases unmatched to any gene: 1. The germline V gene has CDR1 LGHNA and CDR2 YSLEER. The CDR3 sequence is CASSQGGTNTGELFF. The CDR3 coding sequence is TGCGCCAGCAGCCAGGGGGGGACGAACACCGGGGAGCTGTTTTTT.

The CDR3: CASSLSGGQANTEAFF. The DNA for the CDR3 is TGTGCCAGCAGTTTATCGGGGGGACAGGCGAACACTGAAGCTTTCTTT. This chain connects TRBV27 to TRBJ1-1, with 8 nucleotides matching TRBD1. The CDR3 has 16 residues. Per the germline V gene, CDR1 is MNHEY and CDR2 is SMNVEV (reference sequence). Trimming cost V 0 bases and J 1 base; bases outside gene matches: 4.

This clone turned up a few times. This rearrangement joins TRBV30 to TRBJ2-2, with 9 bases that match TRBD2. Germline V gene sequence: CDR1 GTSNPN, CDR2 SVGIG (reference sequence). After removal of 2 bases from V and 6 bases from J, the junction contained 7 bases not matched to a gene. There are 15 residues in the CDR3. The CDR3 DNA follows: TGTGCCTGGAGTCCCGGACTAGCGAGCGCCGGGGAGCTGTTTTTT. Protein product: CAWSPGLASAGELFF.

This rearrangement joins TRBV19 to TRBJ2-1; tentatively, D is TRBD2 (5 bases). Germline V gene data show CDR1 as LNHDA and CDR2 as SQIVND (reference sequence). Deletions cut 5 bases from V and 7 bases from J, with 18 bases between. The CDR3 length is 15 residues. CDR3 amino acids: CASSLRRPSRNEQFF. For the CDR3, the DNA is TGTGCCAGTAGTCTCCGCCGGCCTAGCAGGAATGAGCAGTTCTTC.

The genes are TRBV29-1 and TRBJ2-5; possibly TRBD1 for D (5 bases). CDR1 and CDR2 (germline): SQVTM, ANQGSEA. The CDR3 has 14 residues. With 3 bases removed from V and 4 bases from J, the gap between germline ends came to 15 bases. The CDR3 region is CSVERQGKRETQYF. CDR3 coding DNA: TGCAGCGTTGAGAGGCAGGGAAAGAGAGAGACCCAGTACTTC.

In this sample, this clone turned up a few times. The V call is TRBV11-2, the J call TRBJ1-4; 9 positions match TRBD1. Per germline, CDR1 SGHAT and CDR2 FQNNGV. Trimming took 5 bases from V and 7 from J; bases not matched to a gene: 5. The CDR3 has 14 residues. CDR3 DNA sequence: TGTGCCAGCAGCAAAGACAGGGGGATTGAAAAACTGTTTTTT. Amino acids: CASSKDRGIEKLFF.

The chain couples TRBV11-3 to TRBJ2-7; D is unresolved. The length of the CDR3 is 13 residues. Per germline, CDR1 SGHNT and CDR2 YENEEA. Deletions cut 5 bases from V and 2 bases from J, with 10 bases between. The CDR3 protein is CASSPVGAYEQYF. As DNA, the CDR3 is TGTGCCAGCAGCCCAGTAGGAGCCTACGAGCAGTACTTC.